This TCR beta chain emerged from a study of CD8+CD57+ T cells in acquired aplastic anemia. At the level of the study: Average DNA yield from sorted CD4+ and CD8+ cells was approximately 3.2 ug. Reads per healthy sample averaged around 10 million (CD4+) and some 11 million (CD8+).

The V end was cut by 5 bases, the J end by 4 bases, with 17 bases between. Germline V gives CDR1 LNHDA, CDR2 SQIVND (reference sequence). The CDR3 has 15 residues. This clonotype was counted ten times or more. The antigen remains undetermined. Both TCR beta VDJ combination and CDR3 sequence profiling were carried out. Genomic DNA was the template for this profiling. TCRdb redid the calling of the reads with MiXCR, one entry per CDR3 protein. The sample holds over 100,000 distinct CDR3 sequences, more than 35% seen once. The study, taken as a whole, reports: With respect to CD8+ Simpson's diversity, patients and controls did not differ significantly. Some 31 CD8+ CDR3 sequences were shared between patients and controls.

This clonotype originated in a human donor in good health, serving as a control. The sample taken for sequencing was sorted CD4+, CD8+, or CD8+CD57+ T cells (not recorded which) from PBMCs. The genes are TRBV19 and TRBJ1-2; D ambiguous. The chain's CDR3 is CASSPGPTDFYGYTF. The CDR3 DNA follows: TGTGCCAGTAGTCCTGGCCCGACGGACTTCTATGGCTACACCTTC. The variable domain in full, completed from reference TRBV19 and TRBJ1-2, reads DGGITQSPKYLFRKEGQNVTLSCEQNLNHDAMYWYRQDPGQGLRLIYYSQIVNDFQKGDIAEGYSVSREKKESFPLTVTSAQKNPTAFYLCASSPGPTDFYGYTFGSGTRLTVV.